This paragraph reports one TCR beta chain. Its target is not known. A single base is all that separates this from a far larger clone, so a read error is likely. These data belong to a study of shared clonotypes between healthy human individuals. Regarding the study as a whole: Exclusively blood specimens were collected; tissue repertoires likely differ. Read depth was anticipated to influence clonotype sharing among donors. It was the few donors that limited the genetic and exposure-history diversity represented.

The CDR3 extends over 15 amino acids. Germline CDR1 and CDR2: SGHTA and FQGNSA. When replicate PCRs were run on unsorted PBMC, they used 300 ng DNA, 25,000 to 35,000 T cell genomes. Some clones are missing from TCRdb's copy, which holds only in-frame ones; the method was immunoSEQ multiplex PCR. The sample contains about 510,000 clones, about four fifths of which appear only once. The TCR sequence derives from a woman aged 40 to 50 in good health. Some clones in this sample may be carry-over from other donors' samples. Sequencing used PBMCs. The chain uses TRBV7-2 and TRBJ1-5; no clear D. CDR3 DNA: TGTGCCAGCAGCTTAATTTGGGGAAGCAATCGGCCCCAGCATTTT. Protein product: CASSLIWGSNRPQHF.